A selection of T cell receptor beta chains follows, all from one sample in a study of shared clonotypes between healthy human individuals. Method: immunoSEQ multiplex PCR; TCRdb's copy keeps in-frame clones and lacks some. The sample holds over a million clones, about 98% seen once. The sample comprised naive CD4+ T cells sorted from blood. The receptors derive from a man aged 25-45 years in good health. Both conserved end residues are part of each CDR3. The D gene is left open where the match is weak. Only part of the rows carry a size: once, few, many, or a class if the clone is expanded.

clone_size,j_call,v_call,d_call,cdr3_nt,cdr3_aa
.,TRBJ2-2,TRBV10-3,.,TGTGCCATCAGTGTGGTACCGGGACACGTGAACACCGGGGAGCTGTTTTTT,CAISVVPGHVNTGELFF
.,TRBJ2-1,TRBV14,.,TGTGCCAGTTCCAGGTTTCGGCTAGCAGACTACAATGAGCAGTTCTTC,CASSRFRLADYNEQFF
.,TRBJ2-7,TRBV30,TRBD1,TGTGCCTGGGGACAGGACTACGAGCAGTACTTC,CAWGQDYEQYF
.,TRBJ1-5,TRBV10-3,TRBD1,TGTGCCATCATCAACAGGGGGTTGAGCAATCAGCCCCAGCATTTT,CAIINRGLSNQPQHF
.,TRBJ2-3,TRBV9,.,TGTGCCAGCAGCGCTAGTACCTGGTATTCTGGCACAGATACGCAGTATTTT,CASSASTWYSGTDTQYF
.,TRBJ2-2,TRBV27,TRBD2,TGTGCCAGCAGTATCCTAGCGGACCACACCGGGGAGCTGTTTTTT,CASSILADHTGELFF
.,TRBJ2-7,TRBV7-8,TRBD2,TGTGCCAGCAGCTTAGAGACTAGCGGGAGCCGGTACGAGCAGTACTTC,CASSLETSGSRYEQYF
.,TRBJ2-1,TRBV11-2,.,TGTGCCAGCAGCTTAGGTGTCAGTAATGAGCAGTTCTTC,CASSLGVSNEQFF
.,TRBJ1-1,TRBV5-4,TRBD1,TGTGCCAGCAGCTTAGGGACAGGAAAATTGAACACTGAAGCTTTCTTT,CASSLGTGKLNTEAFF
.,TRBJ1-5,TRBV28,.,TGTGCCAGCAGTTTGGATTGGAATCAGCCCCAGCATTTT,CASSLDWNQPQHF
.,TRBJ2-3,TRBV7-3,.,TGTGCCAGCAGCTTAAGACCTGGAGTCGACACAGATACGCAGTATTTT,CASSLRPGVDTDTQYF
.,TRBJ2-7,TRBV4-3,.,TGCGCCAGCAGCCAAGATCGCGGGTTTGTGGCCTACGAGCAGTACTTC,CASSQDRGFVAYEQYF
.,TRBJ2-4,TRBV28,TRBD1,TGTGCCAGCAGATTGACAGGGTCCAAAAACATTCAGTACTTC,CASRLTGSKNIQYF
.,TRBJ2-1,TRBV5-1,TRBD2,TGCGCCAGCAGCTTTGGGACTAGCGGGAGCCATGAGCAGTTCTTC,CASSFGTSGSHEQFF
.,TRBJ1-1,TRBV10-1,.,TGCGCCAGCAGCACTTCTACAGGGTCTACCGAAGCTTTCTTT,CASSTSTGSTEAFF
.,TRBJ2-2,TRBV5-4,.,TGTGCCAGCAGCTCATGGAGTCCCTCGCCGGGCACCGGGGAGCTGTTTTTT,CASSSWSPSPGTGELFF
.,TRBJ2-1,TRBV2,.,TGTGCCAGCAGTCCGGCCCCTTTCCAGGACAATGAGCAGTTCTTC,CASSPAPFQDNEQFF
.,TRBJ1-1,TRBV4-1,.,TGCGCCAGCAGCCAAGGGACACGAGTGAACACTGAAGCTTTCTTT,CASSQGTRVNTEAFF
.,TRBJ2-5,TRBV4-1,TRBD2,TGCGCCAGCAGCCAAGGACTAGCGGGGGCGGGCAGGGAGACCCAGTACTTC,CASSQGLAGAGRETQYF
.,TRBJ2-3,TRBV5-1,.,TGCGCCAGCAGCTTGGAACCCGACTCAGATACGCAGTATTTT,CASSLEPDSDTQYF
.,TRBJ2-2,TRBV19,TRBD2,TGTGCCAGTAGTATATTGGCTAGCGGGCTGCTTAACACCGGGGAGCTGTTTTTT,CASSILASGLLNTGELFF
.,TRBJ2-5,TRBV18,.,TGTGCCAGCTCACCACGCTCTGGGGGCCAAGAGACCCAGTACTTC,CASSPRSGGQETQYF
.,TRBJ2-7,TRBV5-8,.,TGTGCCAGCAGTCTGACTGACTACGAGCAGTACTTC,CASSLTDYEQYF
once,TRBJ2-7,TRBV13,TRBD2,TGTGCCAGCAGCTTAACCTCGGGAGGGCCTTTCGAGCAGTACTTC,CASSLTSGGPFEQYF
.,TRBJ1-2,TRBV7-9,.,TGTGCCAGCAGCTGGGGGGGTGGAAGGACTAACTATGGCTACACCTTC,CASSWGGGRTNYGYTF
.,TRBJ2-7,TRBV7-9,.,TGTGCCAGCAGCCCAGGGGTGGAGCAGTACTTC,CASSPGVEQYF
.,TRBJ2-7,TRBV6-1,TRBD2,TGTGCCAGCACGGCGGGAGGCTCCTACGAGCAGTACTTC,CASTAGGSYEQYF
.,TRBJ2-1,TRBV6-1,.,TGTGCCAGCAGTGGACTCCGGGCCATGGACAATGAGCAGTTCTTC,CASSGLRAMDNEQFF
.,TRBJ2-1,TRBV25-1,TRBD1,TGTGCCAGCAGTGGGGACAGGGTGTCCTACAATGAGCAGTTCTTC,CASSGDRVSYNEQFF
.,TRBJ1-5,TRBV6-1,.,TGTGCCAGCAGTGGAATGAGACCGACAGGTTATTATAGCAATCAGCCCCAGCATTTT,CASSGMRPTGYYSNQPQHF
.,TRBJ2-6,TRBV11-3,.,TGTGCCAGCAGCTTAGGCCCCGGGGCCAACGTCCTGACTTTC,CASSLGPGANVLTF
.,TRBJ1-1,TRBV11-2,.,TGTGCCAGCAGCTTAGAATTAGTGAACACTGAAGCTTTCTTT,CASSLELVNTEAFF
.,TRBJ1-1,TRBV28,.,TGTGCCAGCAGTTTATCCACTGAAGCTTTCTTT,CASSLSTEAFF
.,TRBJ2-7,TRBV7-2,.,TGTGCCAGCAGCGTGCTGGGGGGTATGTCCTCCTACGAGCAGTACTTC,CASSVLGGMSSYEQYF
.,TRBJ1-2,TRBV18,.,TGTGCCAGCTCACTCCGGGACGGACCACAATCTAACTATGGCTACACCTTC,CASSLRDGPQSNYGYTF
.,TRBJ2-1,TRBV9,.,TGTGCCAGCACCATACAGGGAAACTCCTACAATGAGCAGTTCTTC,CASTIQGNSYNEQFF
.,TRBJ2-7,TRBV20-1,.,TGCAGTGCTAGACAGGGGTTCGAGCAGTACTTC,CSARQGFEQYF
.,TRBJ1-5,TRBV9,TRBD1,TGTGCCAGCAGCGTATCAGGGGGAACCAATCAGCCCCAGCATTTT,CASSVSGGTNQPQHF
.,TRBJ2-7,TRBV2,.,TGTGCCAGCAGAGAGGCCGGTCCCGAGCAGTACTTC,CASREAGPEQYF
.,TRBJ2-1,TRBV27,.,TGTGCCAGCAGTTACCCAACTAGTTTGAAGAATGAGCAGTTCTTC,CASSYPTSLKNEQFF
.,TRBJ2-7,TRBV7-3,.,TGTGCCAGCAGTCTCCTGGGAACCTACGAGCAGTACTTC,CASSLLGTYEQYF
.,TRBJ1-2,TRBV7-6,.,TGTGCCAGCAGCCTAGGGACCGGCCAGTATGGCTACACCTTC,CASSLGTGQYGYTF
.,TRBJ2-6,TRBV18,.,TGTGCCAGCTCACGCTACGACAGCTCTGGGGCCAACGTCCTGACTTTC,CASSRYDSSGANVLTF
.,TRBJ2-1,TRBV19,TRBD1,TGTGCCAGCTCCCGGACAGGCCAAACCTACAATGAGCAGTTCTTC,CASSRTGQTYNEQFF